A selection of T cell receptor beta chains follows, all from one sample in a study of blood T cell repertoires in COVID-19. Using immunoSEQ multiplex PCR, the repertoire was profiled, and TCRdb retains in-frame clones only, with some absent. The data show 210,000 or so clones, with over 75% seen just once and around 5.5% held by the top ten. What was sequenced was peripheral blood. Receptors were obtained from a man over 45 with COVID-19, enrolled during active disease. The CDR3 runs from the conserved cysteine through the conserved F or W. D genes are given only for firm matches. Clone size is not always given. Where it is, it says once, few, many or a class for expanded clones.

v_call	j_call	clone_size	d_call	cdr3_aa	cdr3_nt
TRBV27	TRBJ1-2	.	.	CASSLEGGTYGYTF	TGTGCCAGCAGTTTAGAGGGCGGTACCTATGGCTACACCTTC
TRBV15	TRBJ2-5	few	.	CATSRDVETQYF	TGTGCCACCAGCAGAGACGTAGAGACCCAGTACTTC
TRBV19	TRBJ2-1	.	.	CASSIGYGREGFF	TGTGCCAGTAGTATAGGTTACGGCAGGGAAGGTTTCTTC
TRBV7-9	TRBJ1-4	.	TRBD1	CASSHDREYEKLFF	TGTGCCAGCAGCCATGACAGGGAGTATGAAAAACTGTTTTTT
TRBV7-6	TRBJ2-1	once	.	CASSSPGFSYNEQFF	TGTGCCAGCAGCTCCCCGGGGTTTAGCTACAATGAGCAGTTCTTC
TRBV3-1/TRBV3-2	TRBJ2-3	.	.	CASSRAGITDTQYF	TGTGCCAGCAGCCGAGCAGGGATCACAGATACGCAGTATTTT
TRBV25-1	TRBJ1-5	.	TRBD1	CASSGTGGNQPQHF	TGTGCCAGCAGTGGTACAGGGGGTAATCAGCCCCAGCATTTT
TRBV5-1	TRBJ2-1	.	.	CASSLQARVSNEQFF	TGCGCCAGCAGCTTGCAGGCCAGGGTCTCCAATGAGCAGTTCTTC
TRBV28	TRBJ2-5	few	TRBD1	CASSSGTVSGETQYF	TGTGCCAGCAGTTCCGGGACAGTCAGTGGGGAGACCCAGTACTTC
TRBV4-3	TRBJ2-1	.	TRBD2	CASSQDHAGGGAYNEQFF	TGCGCCAGCAGCCAAGATCACGCCGGCGGGGGGGCCTACAATGAGCAGTTCTTC
TRBV10-3	TRBJ2-3	.	.	CAISHSGQKSTDTQYF	TGTGCCATCAGTCACTCGGGACAAAAAAGCACAGATACGCAGTATTTT
TRBV27	TRBJ2-7	.	TRBD2	CASSAGTGGGEQYF	TGTGCCAGCAGTGCCGGGACGGGGGGTGGCGAGCAGTACTTC
TRBV4-1	TRBJ2-2	.	TRBD1	CASSQEAGGTGGTGELFF	TGCGCCAGCAGCCAAGAGGCAGGAGGGACAGGGGGTACCGGGGAGCTGTTTTTT
TRBV6-5	TRBJ1-1	few	TRBD1	CASSPQGDTSAFF	TGTGCCAGCAGTCCCCAGGGGGACACCTCAGCTTTCTTT
TRBV7-2	TRBJ2-3	.	TRBD2	CASSSKSGGGTDTQYF	TGTGCCAGCAGCTCAAAGAGCGGGGGGGGCACAGATACGCAGTATTTT
TRBV2	TRBJ1-4	few	.	CASIRSRAGGEKLFF	TGTGCCAGCATCCGTAGTAGGGCCGGGGGTGAAAAACTGTTTTTT
TRBV5-4	TRBJ2-1	.	.	CASSLEGGRNNEQFF	TGTGCCAGCAGCTTGGAGGGGGGGAGAAACAATGAGCAGTTCTTC
TRBV10-3	TRBJ2-7	once	TRBD2	CAIRPGLSDYEQYF	TGTGCCATCAGACCGGGACTATCCGACTACGAGCAGTACTTC
TRBV5-1	TRBJ2-1	.	TRBD2	CASSLVAGESYNEQFF	TGCGCCAGCAGCTTGGTAGCGGGGGAATCCTACAATGAGCAGTTCTTC
TRBV11-2	TRBJ2-7	.	TRBD2	CASSRPSGGGEQYF	TGTGCCAGCAGCCGTCCTAGCGGGGGCGGGGAGCAGTACTTC
TRBV28	TRBJ1-6	.	.	CASSSRVGRSYNSPLHF	TGTGCCAGCAGTAGTCGGGTGGGTCGCTCCTATAATTCACCCCTCCACTTT
TRBV5-1	TRBJ1-2	.	.	CASSFSGGDYGYTF	TGCGCCAGCAGCTTTTCGGGGGGTGACTATGGCTACACCTTC
TRBV7-8	TRBJ2-1	.	.	CASSLEPSAGEQFF	TGTGCCAGCAGCTTAGAGCCTAGCGCGGGTGAGCAGTTCTTC
TRBV5-1	TRBJ2-7	.	TRBD1	CASSLAGGPDYEQYF	TGCGCCAGCAGCTTGGCAGGGGGCCCCGATTACGAGCAGTACTTC
TRBV5-1	TRBJ2-1	once	.	CASSLLGGHNEQFF	TGCGCCAGCAGCTTGCTCGGCGGGCACAATGAGCAGTTCTTC
TRBV29-1	TRBJ1-1	.	.	CSHAIWGDSEGTEAFF	TGCAGCCACGCAATCTGGGGGGATTCGGAAGGCACTGAAGCTTTCTTT
TRBV6-6	TRBJ2-3	.	TRBD2	CASSRLAGAGADTQYF	TGTGCCAGCAGCCGACTAGCGGGGGCCGGGGCTGATACGCAGTATTTT
TRBV3-1/TRBV3-2	TRBJ1-5	.	.	CASSLGSQPQHF	TGTGCCAGCAGTCTAGGTAGTCAGCCCCAGCATTTT
TRBV5-6	TRBJ2-7	.	TRBD1	CASSSADRAVSYEQYF	TGTGCCAGCAGCTCCGCAGACAGGGCTGTCTCCTACGAGCAGTACTTC
TRBV28	TRBJ1-5	few	.	CASSFVLGEGQPQHF	TGTGCCAGCAGTTTTGTTCTAGGGGAGGGTCAGCCCCAGCATTTT
TRBV18	TRBJ1-1	few	.	CASSKAPTARLPEAFF	TGTGCCAGCTCAAAAGCTCCGACAGCCCGCCTACCTGAAGCTTTCTTT
TRBV3-1/TRBV3-2	TRBJ2-1	.	TRBD2	CASSQTRLAGGGNEQFF	TGTGCCAGCAGCCAAACCCGGCTAGCGGGGGGTGGCAATGAGCAGTTCTTC
TRBV29-1	TRBJ2-7	.	TRBD2	CSVQATSRYEQYF	TGCAGCGTCCAAGCGACTAGCCGCTACGAGCAGTACTTC
TRBV28	TRBJ2-2	.	.	CASSLQGGTGELFF	TGTGCCAGCAGTTTACAGGGGGGCACCGGGGAGCTGTTTTTT
TRBV14	TRBJ2-7	.	.	CASSQLGGASSYEQYF	TGTGCCAGCAGCCAGCTTGGGGGCGCTAGCTCCTACGAGCAGTACTTC
TRBV10-2	TRBJ2-1	.	.	CASSESVRSYNEQFF	TGCGCCAGCAGTGAGTCGGTCCGGTCCTACAATGAGCAGTTCTTC
TRBV3-1/TRBV3-2	TRBJ1-3	once	.	CASSQDFEGSGNTIYF	TGTGCCAGCAGCCAAGATTTCGAGGGCTCTGGAAACACCATATATTTT
TRBV4-2	TRBJ1-1	.	.	CASSGPRGVNTEAFF	TGTGCCAGCAGCGGACCCAGGGGAGTGAACACTGAAGCTTTCTTT
TRBV30	TRBJ1-5	.	.	CAWSQMGGFNQPQHF	TGTGCCTGGAGTCAGATGGGAGGGTTTAATCAGCCCCAGCATTTT
TRBV3-1/TRBV3-2	TRBJ1-3	.	.	CASSRLLGGGGNTIYF	TGTGCCAGCAGCCGGCTTCTCGGAGGCGGGGGAAACACCATATATTTT
TRBV6-6	TRBJ1-4	.	.	CASSYRTVEKLFF	TGTGCCAGCAGTTACAGGACAGTTGAAAAACTGTTTTTT